This TCR beta chain comes out of a study of radiation and T cells in renal cell carcinoma. On the study more broadly: Nephrectomy followed 15 Gy stereotactic body radiation by 4 weeks.

Sample time point: blood 2 weeks post-SBRT. The treatment: 15 Gy SBRT to primary tumor, nephrectomy 4 weeks later. The tumor was a clear cell renal cell carcinoma. The germline V gene encodes CDR1 LNHDA and CDR2 SQIVND (reference sequence). With V trimmed by 5 bases and J by 5 bases, 4 bases remained unmatched. This CDR3 has 14 residues. The protocol was immunoSEQ multiplex PCR, while the TCRdb copy is restricted to in-frame clones and leaves out a portion. The profile shows 150,000 to 180,000 clones, roughly 89% of them singletons. The source is a woman in her fifties or sixties with renal cell carcinoma. The chain links TRBV19 to TRBJ1-3; 9 nucleotides align to TRBD1. Source: blood, taken from a patient whose treatment included radiotherapy and nephrectomy. CDR3 residues: CASSATGGRNTIYF. The CDR3, as DNA: TGTGCCAGTAGTGCGACAGGGGGGAGAAACACCATATATTTT.